The subject of this entry is one T cell receptor beta chain. The sample originates from a study of blood T cell repertoires in COVID-19. Participants came from some 26 US areas, aged roughly 18 to 89 years. V was shortened by 10 bases and J by 4 bases, with 16 bases between the two germline ends. Germline V CDR1 and CDR2: SNHLY, FYNNEI. This CDR3 is built from 13 residues. The protocol was immunoSEQ multiplex PCR, while the TCRdb copy is restricted to in-frame clones and leaves out a portion. This table has about 230,000 clones, just over 85% appearing once. The material sequenced was PBMCs or T cells enriched from blood (not recorded which). The receptor was derived from a man aged 18 to 30 who had recovered from COVID-19. The chain combines TRBV2 with TRBJ2-5; no reliable D call. CDR3 bases: TGTGCCACAAATTCAGCACGCGGAGAGACCCAGTACTTC. Translated: CATNSARGETQYF.